Listed here is a single T cell receptor beta chain. Antigen: not known. This sample is part of a study of shared clonotypes between healthy human individuals. Study overall: The composition of the donors was a couple of women and a few men aged 18 to 49.

Only CD45RO-negative cells positively selected for CCR7 counted as naive CD8 cells, so terminally differentiated effector memory CD45RA+ cells were excluded. Data came from immunoSEQ multiplex PCR; TCRdb stores just in-frame clones and leaves some out. This table holds roughly 2.1 million clones, roughly 91% found once. The CDR3 consists of 13 residues. The germline gives CDR1 GTSNPN, CDR2 SVGIG (reference sequence). V was shortened by 2 bases and J by 2 bases, with 7 bases between the two germline ends. General study findings and limits: Although depth was large, rarefaction showed that sequencing of the sorted subsets was incomplete.

The rearrangement links TRBV30 to TRBJ1-5; D uncertain. This clonotype originated in a man aged 18 to 35 in good health. Some clones in this sample may be carry-over from other donors' samples. Sequencing was carried out using naive CD8+ T cells from PBMCs. The CDR3 here is CAWSISRNQPQHF. The CDR3 DNA reads as TGTGCCTGGAGTATTTCGCGCAATCAGCCCCAGCATTTT.